This T cell receptor (beta chain) was captured in a study of blood T cells in healthy people across ages. Combining a sample-barcoded 5' primer with a J-beta primer mix, a second PCR ran for 7 to 11 cycles. MiXCR, run by TCRdb on the 5' RACE reads, gives a single entry per CDR3 protein. This sample has approximately 850,000 distinct CDR3 sequences, with 44% found just once. The CDR3 runs to 12 residues. Deletions cut 5 bases from V and 7 bases from J, with 9 bases between. Germline lookup yields CDR1 PRHDT and CDR2 FYEKMQ (reference sequence). This clonotype came up a few times. Material for sequencing was blood. The V call is TRBV13, the J call TRBJ2-1; D is unclear. The origin of this receptor is a man between 60 and 70 years old in good health. CDR3: CASSQKGNEQFF. CDR3 sequence (DNA): TGTGCCAGCAGCCAGAAAGGGAATGAGCAGTTCTTC.